Given below is one T cell receptor beta chain in context. The antigen is undetermined. The table came from immunoSEQ multiplex PCR; TCRdb's copy has only in-frame clones and leaves some out. The sample records under 60,000 clones, around four fifths being singletons. The germline gives CDR1 SEHNR, CDR2 FQNEAQ (reference sequence). The CDR3 has 18 amino acids. With 3 bases clipped from V and 2 bases from J, the junction kept 11 bases outside the gene matches. The data originate from a study of T cell responses to AZD1222 COVID-19 vaccine. Across the whole study: Whether given at about 4 or about 12 weeks, second doses were pooled.

Points from the study as a whole: Researchers took repertoire samples only after the peak T cell response had come.

This clonotype was sampled from an adult in good health. The gene calls are TRBV7-9 and TRBJ2-3, with 10 nucleotides matching TRBD2. The sample was peripheral blood, taken on day 0 of AZD1222 vaccination. The CDR3 is CASSFGRLSGGSTDTQYF. CDR3 in DNA: TGTGCCAGCAGCTTCGGGCGCCTTAGCGGGGGGTCCACAGATACGCAGTATTTT.